Below, 30 T cell receptor beta chains from the same sample are listed, as sequenced in a study of post-analysis software for immune sequencing data. Antigen specificity for these receptors is unknown. Findings and caveats of the study: In patients, five or six TRBV segments were more frequent than in controls, with TRBV5-6, TRBV5-1 and TRBV20-1 among them.

Each TCR beta cDNA library carried unique molecular identifiers. TCRdb fed the PCR reads into MiXCR, producing one record per CDR3 protein. The data contain approximately 400,000 distinct CDR3 sequences, around a third of them singletons. The source material was blood. The receptors shown here come from a girl between 5 and 17 years old with multiple sclerosis.

The rearrangement joins TRBV7-2 to TRBJ2-7; 7 bases line up with TRBD2. V lost 3 bases and J lost 6; bases outside the gene matches: 5. The germline gives CDR1 SGHTA, CDR2 FQGNSA. The CDR3 loop spans 13 amino acids. CDR3 in DNA: TGTGCCAGCAGCTTCCGGACTAGTCGCGAGCAGTACTTC. Translating gives CASSFRTSREQYF.

This chain links TRBV4-2 with TRBJ1-2; D unresolved. CDR3 length equals 16 residues. Trimming took 4 bases from V and 5 from J, leaving 20 bases between them. Germline values: CDR1 LGHNA, CDR2 YNFKEQ. The CDR3 region has the DNA TGTGCCAGCAGCCCCATCGGGCCAGGCGGATGGTATGGCTACACCTTC. It translates to CASSPIGPGGWYGYTF.

There are a few counts of this clonotype. The chain employs TRBV4-1 and TRBJ2-5; possibly TRBD2 for D (5 bases). There are 20 residues in the CDR3. Germline V gene sequence: CDR1 MGHRA, CDR2 YSYEKL. V lost 0 bases, J lost 2 bases, and 25 bases lay in between. CDR3 sequence (DNA): TGCGCCAGCAGCCAAGAGGGTAGTCAGGCTAGCCTAACACTGCAAGAGACCCAGTACTTC. This gives the protein CASSQEGSQASLTLQETQYF.

The V call is TRBV3-1, the J call TRBJ1-2, with D perhaps TRBD1 (5 bases). V dropped 0 bases and J dropped 6 bases, with 11 bases sitting between them. From germline, CDR1 is LGHDT and CDR2 YNNKEL (reference sequence). The CDR3 extends over 14 amino acids. The chain's CDR3 is CASSQDRQIHGYTF. The CDR3 DNA follows: TGTGCCAGCAGCCAAGATCGACAGATCCATGGCTACACCTTC.

This sequence joins TRBV5-1 and TRBJ1-4; the D is unclear. The germline V gene has CDR1 SGHRS and CDR2 YFSETQ. The CDR3 is made up of 13 amino acids. V was pared by 0 bases and J by 14 bases, with 14 bases between. CDR3 loop: CASSLEATETLFF. The CDR3 DNA sequence: TGCGCCAGCAGCTTGGAAGCGACCGAAACTCTGTTTTTT.

This clonotype was counted a few times. The V gene is TRBV25-1, the J gene TRBJ1-1; tentatively, D is TRBD1 (5 bases). Looked up from germline, CDR1 is MGHDK and CDR2 is SYGVNS. V gave up 7 bases and J gave up 2 bases, with 14 bases separating them. This CDR3 is 14 amino acids long. DNA of the CDR3: TGTGCCAGCAAATCGAGGGGAGAAAACACTGAAGCTTTCTTT. Translation: CASKSRGENTEAFF.

The table lists this clonotype with a few counts. The chain couples TRBV9 to TRBJ1-1; possibly TRBD1 for D (5 bases). Germline values: CDR1 SGDLS, CDR2 YYNGEE. This CDR3 has 13 residues. The V end was cut by 0 bases, the J end by 4 bases, with 7 bases between. The CDR3 coding sequence is TGTGCCAGCAGCGTAGGCCAGGGCACTGAAGCTTTCTTT. It translates to CASSVGQGTEAFF.

This chain links TRBV3-1 with TRBJ1-5; the D gene is possibly TRBD1 (6 bases). Germline V lookup: CDR1 LGHDT, CDR2 YNNKEL (reference sequence). With 0 bases removed from V and 4 bases from J, the gap between germline ends came to 13 bases. The CDR3 has 16 amino acids. As DNA, the CDR3 is TGTGCCAGCAGCCAAGATGGGAGAGGGGGAAATCAGCCCCAGCATTTT. Its translation is CASSQDGRGGNQPQHF. The whole variable domain, filled in from reference TRBV3-1 and TRBJ1-5, reads DTAVSQTPKYLVTQMGNDKSIKCEQNLGHDTMYWYKQDSKKFLKIMFSYNNKELIINETVPNRFSPKSPDKAHLNLHINSLELGDSAVYFCASSQDGRGGNQPQHFGDGTRLSIL.

The V and J genes are TRBV27 and TRBJ2-6, with 10 bases that match TRBD1. This CDR3 is 17 amino acids long. V lost 7 bases to trimming and J lost 3 bases; unmatched junction nucleotides: 9. Per the germline V gene, CDR1 is MNHEY and CDR2 is SMNVEV (reference sequence). In DNA, the CDR3 is TGTGCCAGCAACACCCAGACAGGGGGCATTGGGGCCAACGTCCTGACTTTC. Translated, it gives CASNTQTGGIGANVLTF.

This clonotype was seen a few times. CDR3 protein: CASSWTGGYSYEQYF. The CDR3, as DNA: TGTGCCAGCAGTTGGACAGGGGGTTACTCCTACGAGCAGTACTTC. V gene TRBV6-5 combines with J gene TRBJ2-7; 10 bases match TRBD1. The trim removed 4 bases at V and 0 bases at J, leaving 3 bases unmatched. Germline CDR1 MNHEY, CDR2 SVGAGI. The CDR3 is 15 amino acids.

The chain joins TRBV4-1 to TRBJ2-3; no clear D gene. Per germline, CDR1 MGHRA and CDR2 YSYEKL. The CDR3 covers 13 residues. Trimming pared 3 bases from V and 2 bases from J, leaving 6 bases between. The CDR3 DNA reads as TGCGCCAGCAGCCACCCGGACACAGATACGCAGTATTTT. Amino acids: CASSHPDTDTQYF.

This clonotype has a handful of counts. The chain recombines TRBV9 with TRBJ2-3; D not resolved. This CDR3 has 13 amino acids. Germline V gene data show CDR1 as SGDLS and CDR2 as YYNGEE. Trimming pared 4 bases from V and 5 bases from J, leaving 11 bases between. Here the CDR3 reads CASSSVPGDTQYF. The CDR3, as DNA: TGTGCCAGCAGCTCCGTCCCAGGAGATACGCAGTATTTT.

V usage is TRBV6-6 and J usage is TRBJ2-7; possibly TRBD1 for D (6 bases). Between the trimmed V and J ends, which lost 7 bases and 3 bases, there was a span of 13 bases. Germline V gene data show CDR1 as MNHNY and CDR2 as SVGAGI (reference sequence). This CDR3 is built from 13 residues. The CDR3 coding sequence is TGTGCCAGCACCATAGGACAGTTCTACGAGCAGTACTTC. This sequence encodes CASTIGQFYEQYF.

The rearrangement joins TRBV5-1 to TRBJ2-7, with TRBD2 identical over 7 bases. Germline values: CDR1 SGHRS, CDR2 YFSETQ. The CDR3 extends over 14 amino acids. Unmatched junction bases numbered 5, after V lost 3 bases and J lost 2 bases. The CDR3 DNA follows: TGCGCCAGCAGCTGGGGAGCGGGGACCTACGAGCAGTACTTC. This sequence encodes CASSWGAGTYEQYF.

This chain joins TRBV12-3 or TRBV12-4 and TRBJ1-1; perhaps TRBD1 as D (5 bases). The CDR3 sequence is 12 residues long. V was cut by 8 bases and J by 0 bases, with 7 bases left in between. CDR3 nucleotides: TGTGCCAGCGGACAATTGAACACTGAAGCTTTCTTT. Amino acids: CASGQLNTEAFF.

As to this clonotype: This could be a read error, since a much larger clone is one nucleotide away. This sequence joins TRBV20-1 and TRBJ2-7, with 8 nucleotides matching TRBD2. CDR1 is DFQATT, CDR2 SNEGSKA, per germline (reference sequence). V was clipped by 1 base and J by 4 bases; unmatched bases: 12. There are 16 residues in the CDR3. Here the CDR3 reads CSARGLVGGGIYEQYF. CDR3 in DNA: TGCAGTGCTAGAGGTCTGGTCGGCGGGGGGATATACGAGCAGTACTTC.

The chain combines TRBV20-1 with TRBJ1-6; no firm D call. Trimming left V 6 bases short and J 6 bases short, with 15 bases between. The CDR3 consists of 14 residues. Germline loops: CDR1 DFQATT, CDR2 SNEGSKA (reference sequence). The CDR3 sequence: CSARPAESNSPLHF. CDR3 nucleotides: TGCAGTGCCCGACCGGCAGAGAGTAATTCACCCCTCCACTTT.

This clonotype occurred a few times. The V gene is TRBV7-9, the J gene TRBJ2-7, with D tentatively TRBD2 (6 bases). V was trimmed by 5 bases and J by 7 bases, leaving 21 bases between them. Per germline, CDR1 SEHNR and CDR2 FQNEAQ (reference sequence). The CDR3 covers 15 residues. The CDR3 sequence: CASSPIGGAGREQYF. CDR3 sequence (DNA): TGTGCCAGCAGCCCGATTGGAGGGGCGGGAAGAGAGCAGTACTTC.

The chain has TRBV6-6 and TRBJ1-1, with 7 bases lining up with TRBD1. The J segment lost 3 bases and the V segment lost 11 bases, leaving 3 bases of the junction unmatched. This CDR3 comprises 11 residues. Germline V gene data show CDR1 as MNHNY and CDR2 as SVGAGI (reference sequence). The DNA of the CDR3 is TGTGCCGGCCAGGGGGACACTGAAGCTTTCTTT. Its translation is CAGQGDTEAFF.

This clonotype has a handful of counts. The V and J genes are TRBV7-9 and TRBJ2-7; D is uncertain. The CDR3 covers 13 residues. V dropped 5 bases and J dropped 7 bases, with 15 bases sitting between them. Germline V CDR1 and CDR2: SEHNR, FQNEAQ (reference sequence). The CDR3 loop is CASSRGAGWEQYF. The CDR3 nucleotides are TGTGCCAGCAGCCGAGGAGCAGGATGGGAGCAGTACTTC.

This chain joins TRBV7-2 and TRBJ2-7; D is uncertain. The CDR3 spans 14 residues. V shed 1 base and J shed 2 bases, with 9 bases lying between them. Germline CDR1 and CDR2: SGHTA and FQGNSA. This CDR3 reads CASSLGKGAYEQYF. CDR3 DNA sequence: TGTGCCAGCAGCTTAGGAAAAGGCGCCTACGAGCAGTACTTC. The full variable domain, its missing parts supplied by reference TRBV7-2 and TRBJ2-7, is GAGVSQSPSNKVTEKGKDVELRCDPISGHTALYWYRQSLGQGLEFLIYFQGNSAPDKSGLPSDRFSAERTGGSVSTLTIQRTQQEDSAVYLCASSLGKGAYEQYFGPGTRLTVT.

About this clonotype itself: Its ends do not fully match the called genes, so a read error is possible. V usage is TRBV5-1 and J usage is TRBJ1-4; no definite D call. This CDR3 has 17 amino acids. The germline V gene encodes CDR1 SGHRS and CDR2 YFSETQ. The CDR3 protein is CASSLAARQATNEKPFF. In DNA form, the CDR3 reads TGCGCCAGCAGCTTGGCAGCTCGGCAGGCAACTAATGAAAAACCGTTTTTT.

This clonotype came up a few times. The chain joins TRBV6-2 or TRBV6-3 to TRBJ2-1, with D maybe TRBD2 (6 bases). CDR1 is MNHEY and CDR2 is SVGEGT in the germline V gene. The CDR3 totals 15 residues. Trimming took 4 bases from V and 4 from J, leaving 14 bases between them. As DNA, the CDR3 is TGTGCCAGCAGTTCCCGGAGGGGAGGTTACAATGAGCAGTTCTTC. This encodes CASSSRRGGYNEQFF.

This chain uses TRBV25-1 with TRBJ2-7; perhaps D is TRBD1 or TRBD2 (6 bases each). The CDR3 runs 15 residues. Germline V gene lookup returns CDR1 MGHDK and CDR2 SYGVNS. The V and J ends lost 3 bases and 1 base respectively, with 13 bases between them. DNA of the CDR3: TGTGCCAGCAGTGAGGAGGGGGAAACTTCCTACGAGCAGTACTTC. Protein sequence: CASSEEGETSYEQYF.

This clonotype was counted a few times. The chain recombines TRBV27 with TRBJ2-2; 7 bases map to TRBD1. This CDR3 region has 14 residues. V lost 7 bases to trimming and J lost 2 bases; unmatched junction nucleotides: 4. Germline assignment: CDR1 MNHEY and CDR2 SMNVEV (reference sequence). The CDR3 reads CASKGTVNTGELFF. Here the CDR3 DNA reads TGTGCCAGCAAGGGGACAGTTAACACCGGGGAGCTGTTTTTT.

This clonotype was seen more than once but under ten times. The chain links TRBV11-2 to TRBJ2-5, with 8 bases lining up with TRBD1. This CDR3 comprises 16 residues. After removal of 3 bases from V and 2 bases from J, the junction contained 8 bases not matched to a gene. Germline V gene lookup returns CDR1 SGHAT and CDR2 FQNNGV. The CDR3 sequence is CASSFAGTGDQETQYF. CDR3 coding DNA: TGTGCCAGCAGCTTCGCCGGGACAGGAGATCAAGAGACCCAGTACTTC.

The chain employs TRBV24-1 and TRBJ2-3; D is ambiguous. The germline V and J ends were trimmed by 3 bases and 8 bases, with 26 bases remaining between them. The CDR3 covers 18 residues. Germline CDR1 reads KGHDR; CDR2 reads SFDVKD. CDR3 DNA sequence: TGTGCCACCAGTGATCCCCCTAACGCGGACCCACTAACCTTTACGCAGTATTTT. Its translation is CATSDPPNADPLTFTQYF.

The J gene is TRBJ2-1, the V gene TRBV12-3 or TRBV12-4; D assignment may be TRBD1 or TRBD2 (5 bases each). The CDR3 contains 14 residues. Deletions cut 6 bases from V and 6 bases from J, with 15 bases between. CDR3 loop: CASSPSGTRNEQFF. The CDR3 nucleotides read TGTGCCAGCAGCCCTTCCGGGACCCGCAATGAGCAGTTCTTC.

This clonotype was detected a few times. This chain links TRBV6-5 with TRBJ2-5; no firm D call. The CDR3 spans 13 residues. Between the trimmed V and J ends, which lost 2 bases and 4 bases, there was a span of 8 bases. CDR1 MNHEY and CDR2 SVGAGI come from the germline V gene. The CDR3 sequence is CASSYRPGETQYF. The CDR3 DNA is TGTGCCAGCAGTTACCGCCCTGGAGAGACCCAGTACTTC.

The chain combines TRBV9 with TRBJ2-1; D may correspond to TRBD1 or TRBD2 (6 bases each). The CDR3 spans 17 residues. CDR1 is SGDLS, CDR2 YYNGEE, per germline. The V end lost 0 bases, the J end lost 8 bases, and 21 bases lay between the germline ends. In nucleotides, the CDR3 is TGTGCCAGCAGCGTAGATCCCGGGGGCCGGGGGTTCGATGAGCAGTTCTTC. Its protein product is CASSVDPGGRGFDEQFF.